This entry lists 22 T cell receptor beta chains sequenced from one sample in a study of blood T cell repertoires in COVID-19. The assay was immunoSEQ multiplex PCR, and TCRdb's table has in-frame clones only and misses some. The data hold 300,000 to 350,000 clones, with 90% observed a single time. The source material was peripheral blood. Every receptor here comes from a woman in her thirties with COVID-19, enrolled during active disease.

This chain uses TRBV10-2 with TRBJ1-1, with D possibly being TRBD1 (6 bases). The ends were cut back, 3 bases at V and 2 bases at J, with 10 bases in the middle. CDR3 length: 14 residues. Germline V lookup: CDR1 WSHSY, CDR2 SAAADI. The CDR3 here is CASSDGTFNTEAFF. CDR3 nucleotide sequence: TGCGCCAGCAGTGACGGGACATTTAACACTGAAGCTTTCTTT.

This clone appeared a few times. The J gene is TRBJ1-1, the V gene TRBV6-2 or TRBV6-3; D remains ambiguous. Trimming removed 2 bases at V and 6 bases at J, with 10 bases between. There are 13 residues in the CDR3. CDR1 and CDR2 (germline): MNHEY, SVGEGT. The CDR3 DNA sequence: TGTGCCAGCAGTTACAGTGGAGGGTCTGAAGCTTTCTTT. Residues: CASSYSGGSEAFF.

The chain employs TRBV29-1 and TRBJ2-2, with D perhaps TRBD2 (5 bases). Germline lookup yields CDR1 SQVTM and CDR2 ANQGSEA. V was clipped by 4 bases and J by 4 bases, with 13 bases between them. This CDR3 region has 14 residues. The CDR3 loop is CSVALLGVTGELFF. Here the CDR3 DNA reads TGCAGCGTTGCGTTACTAGGAGTCACCGGGGAGCTGTTTTTT.

V gene TRBV5-1 combines with J gene TRBJ2-3; tentatively, D is TRBD2 (6 bases). Germline CDR1 and CDR2: SGHRS and YFSETQ. V lost 6 bases to trimming and J lost 2 bases, with 13 bases between them. The length of the CDR3 is 14 residues. DNA for the CDR3: TGCGCCAGCAACGGGGGTCTTTTCACAGATACGCAGTATTTT. Translated: CASNGGLFTDTQYF.

The CDR3 spells CASSFAGTDYNEQFF. The CDR3 nucleotides read TGCGCCAGCAGCTTCGCCGGGACAGATTACAATGAGCAGTTCTTC. The V call is TRBV5-1, the J call TRBJ2-1, with 7 bases matching TRBD1. The CDR3 loop spans 15 amino acids. CDR1 is SGHRS, CDR2 YFSETQ, per germline. Trimming took 2 bases from V and 4 from J; bases not matched to a gene: 6. Full variable domain (remainder filled in from reference TRBV5-1 and TRBJ2-1): KAGVTQTPRYLIKTRGQQVTLSCSPISGHRSVSWYQQTPGQGLQFLFEYFSETQRNKGNFPGRFSGRQFSNSRSEMNVSTLELGDSALYLCASSFAGTDYNEQFFGPGTRLTVL.

CDR3 DNA sequence: TGTGCCAGCAGACCAGGGACACTCAATCAGCCCCAGCATTTT. Amino acids: CASRPGTLNQPQHF. The V call is TRBV6-6, the J call TRBJ1-5; D possibly corresponds to TRBD1 (6 bases). The germline V gene encodes CDR1 MNHNY and CDR2 SVGAGI (reference sequence). The CDR3 spans 14 residues. Trimming cost V 6 bases and J 3 bases, with 12 bases left between them.

This clone came up once. The rearrangement links TRBV2 to TRBJ2-1, with 10 bases lining up with TRBD2. The CDR3 covers 18 residues. Germline V CDR1 and CDR2: SNHLY, FYNNEI. V lost 10 bases, J lost 4 bases, and 19 bases stayed unmatched. The DNA of the CDR3 is TGTGCCATCACGACAAACGAGCGGGAGGGCCGGTTTTACAATGAGCAGTTCTTC. It codes for CAITTNEREGRFYNEQFF.

V gene TRBV7-2 combines with J gene TRBJ2-7; 13 positions agree with TRBD2. CDR3 size: 14 residues. Trimming cost V 5 bases and J 4 bases; bases outside gene matches: 2. Per the germline V gene, CDR1 is SGHTA and CDR2 is FQGNSA. The CDR3 reads CASSRTSGSYEQYF. Written as DNA, the CDR3 is TGTGCCAGCAGCCGGACTAGCGGGAGTTACGAGCAGTACTTC.

The chain recombines TRBV11-2 with TRBJ2-5; possibly TRBD2 for D (5 bases). The germline V and J ends were trimmed by 5 bases and 1 base, with 11 bases remaining between them. Per germline, CDR1 SGHAT and CDR2 FQNNGV. The CDR3 has 14 residues. The CDR3 is CASSRTGLQETQYF. The CDR3 DNA reads as TGTGCCAGCAGCCGGACTGGCCTCCAAGAGACCCAGTACTTC.

The genes are TRBV4-1 and TRBJ2-3; tentative D call: TRBD2 (6 bases). The CDR3 sequence is 16 residues long. Deletions cut 1 base from V and 0 bases from J, with 11 bases between. In germline, CDR1 is MGHRA, CDR2 YSYEKL. The CDR3 sequence is CASSQGTIRSTDTQYF. The DNA for the CDR3 is TGCGCCAGCAGCCAAGGGACTATACGAAGCACAGATACGCAGTATTTT.

This clone was detected once. The chain carries TRBV2 and TRBJ1-2; 9 bases match TRBD1. Trimming cost V 6 bases and J 4 bases; bases outside gene matches: 6. The germline gives CDR1 SNHLY, CDR2 FYNNEI. The CDR3 spans 14 residues. This chain's CDR3 is CASRAGQGSYGYTF. In DNA, the CDR3 is TGTGCCAGCAGGGCGGGACAGGGTTCCTATGGCTACACCTTC.

The chain links TRBV27 to TRBJ2-3, with 7 bases that match TRBD1. After removal of 0 bases from V and 5 bases from J, the junction contained 8 bases not matched to a gene. This CDR3 has 16 amino acids. Germline CDR1 MNHEY, CDR2 SMNVEV (reference sequence). The CDR3 sequence: CASSLSAGGRLDTQYF. CDR3 sequence (DNA): TGTGCCAGCAGTTTATCGGCAGGGGGACGGTTAGATACGCAGTATTTT.

The chain has TRBV2 and TRBJ1-1; TRBD1 is a possible D gene (6 bases). Trimming took off 6 bases at V and 3 bases at J, with 14 bases between the two ends. This CDR3 is built from 14 residues. Germline V lookup: CDR1 SNHLY, CDR2 FYNNEI. The CDR3 protein is CASRRQAPYTEAFF. DNA for the CDR3: TGTGCCAGCAGAAGACAGGCCCCTTACACTGAAGCTTTCTTT.

This clone occurred once. The V gene is TRBV29-1, the J gene TRBJ2-7; TRBD2 agrees at 10 bases. The germline V gene has CDR1 SQVTM and CDR2 ANQGSEA. The CDR3 contains 15 residues. V shed 1 base, J shed 4 bases, and the junction held 7 bases outside the gene matches. This CDR3 reads CSVEAAAGGRYEQYF. The DNA for the CDR3 is TGCAGCGTTGAAGCAGCAGCGGGAGGGCGGTACGAGCAGTACTTC.

The rearrangement uses TRBV19 and TRBJ2-1; 8 bases align to TRBD1. Germline V gene sequence: CDR1 LNHDA, CDR2 SQIVND (reference sequence). The CDR3 spans 15 residues. V shed 1 base, J shed 6 bases, and the junction held 5 bases outside the gene matches. The chain's CDR3 is CASSIASRGLNEQFF. The CDR3 nucleotides are TGTGCCAGTAGTATAGCCAGCAGGGGGCTCAATGAGCAGTTCTTC. Drawing the rest from reference TRBV19 and TRBJ2-1, the complete variable domain is DGGITQSPKYLFRKEGQNVTLSCEQNLNHDAMYWYRQDPGQGLRLIYYSQIVNDFQKGDIAEGYSVSREKKESFPLTVTSAQKNPTAFYLCASSIASRGLNEQFFGPGTRLTVL.

CDR3 DNA sequence: TGTGCCAGCAGTCTCCCGGGACAGGGAGGTACCGGGGAGCTGTTTTTT. Protein sequence: CASSLPGQGGTGELFF. This chain connects TRBV28 to TRBJ2-2; 9 positions match TRBD1. Per the germline V gene, CDR1 is MDHEN and CDR2 is SYDVKM. The CDR3 spans 16 residues. V shed 5 bases, J shed 5 bases, and the junction held 9 bases outside the gene matches.

This chain joins TRBV7-3 and TRBJ1-2, with 8 positions matching TRBD1. The germline V gene encodes CDR1 SGHTA and CDR2 FQGTGA. V lost 5 bases and J lost 2; bases outside the gene matches: 13. The CDR3 totals 17 residues. CDR3 sequence: CASSPTAGTGVNYGYTF. Here the CDR3 DNA reads TGTGCCAGCAGCCCGACCGCCGGGACAGGTGTCAACTATGGCTACACCTTC.

This clone was detected only a few times. The chain combines TRBV7-9 with TRBJ2-5; D possibly corresponds to TRBD1 (5 bases). V was shortened by 6 bases and J by 3 bases, with 11 bases between the two germline ends. This CDR3 has 13 amino acids. Germline V gene sequence: CDR1 SEHNR, CDR2 FQNEAQ (reference sequence). The CDR3 here is CASRAGNKETQYF. In DNA form, the CDR3 reads TGTGCCAGCAGGGCAGGGAACAAAGAGACCCAGTACTTC.

This clone has at least ten counts. The chain couples TRBV5-4 to TRBJ1-6, with a tentative D call TRBD1 (5 bases). From germline, CDR1 is SGHNT and CDR2 YYREEE (reference sequence). The V gene lost 7 bases and the J gene lost 6 bases, with 14 bases spanning the gap. The CDR3 runs to 14 residues. The chain's CDR3 is CASGMGLSNSPLHF. The CDR3 DNA reads as TGTGCCAGCGGGATGGGGCTCTCTAATTCACCCCTCCACTTT.

The chain employs TRBV7-8 and TRBJ1-6; 9 bases fit TRBD1. This CDR3 is built from 17 residues. J gave up 14 bases and V 1 base, and 15 bases lay outside the gene matches. CDR1 and CDR2 from the germline V gene are SGHVS and FQNEAQ. Here the CDR3 reads CASSLVSVGQGVHTLHF. The CDR3 DNA sequence: TGTGCCAGCAGCTTAGTCAGTGTGGGACAGGGAGTTCATACCCTCCACTTT. The variable domain in full, with the rest retrieved from reference TRBV7-8 and TRBJ1-6, is GAGVSQSPRYKVAKRGQDVALRCDPISGHVSLFWYQQALGQGPEFLTYFQNEAQLDKSGLPSDRFFAERPEGSVSTLKIQRTQQEDSAVYLCASSLVSVGQGVHTLHFGNGTRLTVT.

The rearrangement joins TRBV5-4 to TRBJ2-2; 7 nucleotides match TRBD1. The CDR3 contains 13 residues. CDR1 is SGHNT and CDR2 is YYREEE in the germline V gene (reference sequence). After removal of 3 bases from V and 6 bases from J, the junction contained 2 bases not matched to a gene. Here the CDR3 DNA reads TGTGCCAGCAGCTCAGGGGGATCCGGGGAGCTGTTTTTT. Translated: CASSSGGSGELFF.

This clone has just a few counts. The chain carries TRBV5-8 and TRBJ2-7; D is perhaps TRBD1 (6 bases). Trimming left V 4 bases short and J 0 bases short, with 14 bases between. The CDR3 is made up of 15 amino acids. Germline CDR1 is SGHTS and CDR2 is YDEGEE. The CDR3 DNA is TGTGCCAGCAGCCTACAGGGCGTCAGCTCCTACGAGCAGTACTTC. Amino acid sequence: CASSLQGVSSYEQYF.